A single sample is the source of the 11 T cell receptor beta chains below, sequenced in a study of graft-versus-host responses after intestinal transplantation. These receptors are not linked to any known antigen. Some clones are missing from TCRdb's copy, which holds only in-frame ones; the method was immunoSEQ multiplex PCR. The sample consists of roughly 100,000 clones, 93% of them appearing once. The specimen was unstimulated CD8+ T cells sorted from spleen or lymph node cells, collected before intestinal transplant. Every receptor here comes from a human donor who received an intestinal transplant.

This clone was detected only once. The chain carries TRBV7-9 and TRBJ1-2; D is ambiguous. The CDR3 extends over 14 amino acids. Trimming removed 1 base from V and 5 bases from J, with 11 bases in between. Germline V CDR1 and CDR2: SEHNR, FQNEAQ (reference sequence). The CDR3 sequence: CASSLESTAYGYTF. The CDR3 bases are TGTGCCAGCAGCTTAGAGTCTACAGCATATGGCTACACCTTC.

The chain is built from TRBV27 and TRBJ1-2; 9 bases line up with TRBD1. This CDR3 has 18 amino acids. Germline V gene sequence: CDR1 MNHEY, CDR2 SMNVEV (reference sequence). V shed 1 base and J 2 bases; nucleotides not matched to a gene: 11. CDR3 DNA sequence: TGTGCCAGCAGTTTATATGGGACAGGGCCTCGGTTCAACTATGGCTACACCTTC. Translated: CASSLYGTGPRFNYGYTF.

J is TRBJ2-7 and V is TRBV18; 9 nucleotides agree with TRBD1. The CDR3 runs 16 residues. Looked up from germline, CDR1 is KGHSH and CDR2 is LQKENI. V was clipped by 5 bases and J by 4 bases; unmatched bases: 12. CDR3 in DNA: TGTGCCAGCTCATCAGGCCGGGACAGGGTGTTATACGAGCAGTACTTC. It yields the protein CASSSGRDRVLYEQYF. The complete variable domain, with remaining parts taken from reference TRBV18 and TRBJ2-7, reads NAGVMQNPRHLVRRRGQEARLRCSPMKGHSHVYWYRQLPEEGLKFMVYLQKENIIDESGMPKERFSAEFPKEGPSILRIQQVVRGDSAAYFCASSSGRDRVLYEQYFGPGTRLTVT.

The chain carries TRBV5-5 and TRBJ1-5, with a weak D call TRBD1 (5 bases). The germline V and J ends were trimmed by 2 bases and 0 bases, with 9 bases remaining between them. CDR3 length equals 15 residues. The germline V gene has CDR1 SGHKS and CDR2 YYEKEE (reference sequence). Here the CDR3 DNA reads TGTGCCAGCAGCTTAAGCGGGGGTAGCAATCAGCCCCAGCATTTT. It translates to CASSLSGGSNQPQHF.

This chain links TRBV27 with TRBJ2-5; 9 positions match TRBD1. J lost 5 bases, V lost 6 bases, and 10 bases had no gene match. This CDR3 is 15 amino acids long. The germline gives CDR1 MNHEY, CDR2 SMNVEV (reference sequence). This CDR3 reads CASSGIQGAEETQYF. In nucleotides, the CDR3 is TGTGCCAGCAGCGGAATACAGGGGGCTGAGGAGACCCAGTACTTC.

V gene TRBV7-8 combines with J gene TRBJ1-2; the D is unclear. Germline-derived CDR1 and CDR2 are SGHVS and FQNEAQ. V was cut by 1 base and J by 8 bases, with 14 bases left in between. The CDR3 runs 14 residues. In nucleotides, the CDR3 is TGTGCCAGCAGCTTAGGGGCGGTGGTATACGGCTACACCTTC. Amino acid sequence: CASSLGAVVYGYTF.

The rearrangement uses TRBV5-1 and TRBJ2-7, with D perhaps given as TRBD1 or TRBD2 (5 bases each). The CDR3 extends over 16 amino acids. V was pared by 1 base and J by 2 bases, with 16 bases between. The germline gives CDR1 SGHRS, CDR2 YFSETQ. This CDR3 reads CASSLLFSGPAYEQYF. The DNA for the CDR3 is TGCGCCAGCAGCTTGTTGTTCTCGGGGCCGGCCTACGAGCAGTACTTC.

The chain carries TRBV5-4 and TRBJ2-3, with 10 bases that match TRBD1. CDR1 is SGHNT and CDR2 is YYREEE in the germline V gene (reference sequence). The CDR3 covers 15 residues. V lost 3 bases and J lost 2; bases outside the gene matches: 3. CDR3 nucleotide sequence: TGTGCCAGCAGCTGGGGGACAGGGGCCACAGATACGCAGTATTTT. This translates into CASSWGTGATDTQYF.

The CDR3 DNA sequence: TGTGCCAGCAGCCAAGATAGGACTAGCGGGGGCACTAACCAAGAGACCCAGTACTTC. Encoded protein: CASSQDRTSGGTNQETQYF. This chain uses TRBV4-2 with TRBJ2-5; the match to TRBD2 covers 13 bases. The V gene's germline CDR1 is LGHNA and CDR2 YNFKEQ. J was trimmed by 0 bases and V by 0 bases; bases with no gene match: 7. The length of the CDR3 is 19 residues.

V is TRBV5-5 and J is TRBJ2-1; 10 nucleotides line up with TRBD1. This CDR3 comprises 15 residues. The germline gives CDR1 SGHKS, CDR2 YYEKEE (reference sequence). The V segment lost 3 bases and the J segment 2 bases; nucleotides outside the gene matches: 2. The CDR3 sequence: CASSSGTGAYNEQFF. CDR3 bases: TGTGCCAGCAGCTCTGGGACAGGGGCCTACAATGAGCAGTTCTTC.

The chain couples TRBV14 to TRBJ1-1, with D uncertain. This CDR3 is built from 14 residues. The V end lost 0 bases, the J end lost 4 bases, and 9 bases lay between the germline ends. Germline V gives CDR1 SGHDN, CDR2 FVKESK. The CDR3 region is CASSQEVGSTEAFF. The CDR3 DNA sequence: TGTGCCAGCAGCCAAGAGGTGGGGTCCACTGAAGCTTTCTTT.